This T cell receptor (beta chain) was observed in a study of blood T cell repertoires in COVID-19. Study context: Samples representing acute and convalescent COVID-19 were sourced from the United States, Italy and Spain.

Study processing details: Amplification with reference gene primers provided the estimates of nucleated cell counts. Libraries were prepared by immunoSEQ multiplex PCR; TCRdb keeps only in-frame clonotypes and omits some of them. Clonal size and the V and J genes are those of that table, whereas D and trimming came from the DNA. The sample includes roughly 78,000 clones, 88% seen only once; the top ten take 25% to 35%. Per germline, CDR1 LGHDT and CDR2 YNNKEL (reference sequence). V dropped 4 bases and J dropped 9; count of bases not matched to a gene: 6. The CDR3 loop spans 15 amino acids. This clone was seen a few times.

The specimen was peripheral blood. This TCR came from a man in his fifties or sixties with acute or convalescent COVID-19. The chain employs TRBV3-1 (or the pseudogene TRBV3-2) and TRBJ1-6; 10 bases align to TRBD1. CDR3 DNA sequence: TGTGCCAGCAGCCCTCGGGACAGGGGTTTTTCACCCCTCCACTTT. This translates into CASSPRDRGFSPLHF.